This T cell receptor beta chain was retrieved from a study of memory CD4+ T cells and cytomegalovirus serostatus (dated by TCRdb to the late 2010s). In the study overall: A total of some 35 healthy Belgian adults, of whom 9 were CMV seropositive and approximately 25 were CMV seronegative, were included in the cohort. The study sequenced CD4+ memory TCRbeta repertoires of a Belgian cohort with known cytomegalovirus serostatus to replicate a published TCR-based CMV serostatus classifier.

Genomic DNA was extracted from sorted cells with the Quick-DNA Microprep Kit. TCRbeta DNA was amplified with the immunoSEQ hsTCRbeta kit following the manufacturer's protocol. TCRbeta libraries were sequenced on an Illumina MiSeq instrument. On the authors' methods: After out-of-frame sequences were removed, 2.4 million or so distinct TCRbeta sequences remained, averaging around 67,000 per individual. Each individual was scored using the number of 150 to 200 previously reported CMV-associated TCRbeta sequences that the individual carried and the total number of productive distinct TCRbeta sequences. A beta-binomial model was reimplemented in Python, and scikit-learn random forests with default parameters were trained on US cohort data. Classifier performance on the Belgian cohort was reported as the median AUC with percentile confidence intervals calculated over 10,000 bootstrap iterations. Sourced from immuneACCESS, this table was stored by TCRdb with only in-frame sequences that have V and J called. A share of the clones is absent; for the studies checked, an unresolved V gene accounts for under half, and the remainder has no known explanation. V and J calls plus clone size are reproduced from that table; the DNA served to infer D and trimming. The sample yields approximately 88,000 clones; 75% to 90% were counted once. The ten largest clones represent 3.6% of the sample.

Overall study outcomes, separate from this receptor: The original-framework classifier achieved a median bootstrapped AUC of approximately 0.96 with a 95% CI of 0.76-1.00 on the Belgian cohort. The results were interpreted as suggesting that the CMV-associated TCR signature is mostly present in the CD4+ memory repertoire. For predicting CMV serostatus, the median bootstrapped AUC was about 0.94 using the original framework and about 0.89 using a US-trained random forest. Only CD4+CD45RO+ memory cells were sequenced, unlike the original study, which covered naive and memory CD4+ and CD8+ populations. Of 164 previously reported CMV-associated TCRbeta sequences, some 67 appeared in the CD4+ memory repertoires, each in one to five individuals.

A remark on this clone: This clone's antigen is unknown. Nothing much larger sits one base from this clone, and base qualities are not available.

The CDR3, from cysteine to phenylalanine, totals 12 residues. Of the read, only the CDR3 DNA is kept; its 36 bases are in frame from base 1. The CDR1 and CDR2 encoded by the germline V gene are SQVTM and ANQGSEA. V gives up 2 bases and J gives up 8 bases, and the segment between their germline ends measures 12 bases. Single viable CD3+CD4+CD8-CD45RO+ cells were sorted as memory CD4+ T cells on a FACSAria II. CMV serostatus was assessed using a Roche Elecsys assay, by which serum IgG against CMV pp150, pp28, p38 and p52 was detected. Once the samples were thawed, total CD4+ T cells were enriched through positive selection using CD4 magnetic microbeads. The samples came from a different study that was designed specifically to examine the CD4+ T cell memory repertoire. Peripheral blood mononuclear cells were isolated and cryopreserved according to standard operating procedures, and serum was stored at -80 degrees C. CD3-PerCP (BW264/56), CD4-APC (RPA-T4), CD45RO-PE (UCHT1) and CD8-Pacific Orange (3B5) antibodies were used for staining, and non-viable cells were excluded with Sytox blue.

Material for sequencing was memory CD4+ T cells from blood. Recombination connected TRBV29-1 to TRBJ1-1; TRBD1 is a weak D gene call, 5 bases matching. The sequence derives from an adult in good health and CMV-seropositive. The CDR3 sequence is CSVESGGYEAFF. The sequenced DNA is TGCAGCGTTGAATCGGGGGGGTACGAAGCTTTCTTT.